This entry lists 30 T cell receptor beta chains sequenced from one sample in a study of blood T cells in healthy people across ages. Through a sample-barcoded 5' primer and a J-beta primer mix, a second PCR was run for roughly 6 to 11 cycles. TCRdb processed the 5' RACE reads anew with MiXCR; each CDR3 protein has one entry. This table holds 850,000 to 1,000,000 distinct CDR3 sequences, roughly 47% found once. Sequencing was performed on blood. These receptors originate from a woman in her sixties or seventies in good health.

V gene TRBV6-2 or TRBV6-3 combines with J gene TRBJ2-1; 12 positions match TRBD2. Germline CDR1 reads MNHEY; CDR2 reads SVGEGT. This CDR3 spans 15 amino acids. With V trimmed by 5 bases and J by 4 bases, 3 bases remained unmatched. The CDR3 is CASSRTSGEYNEQFF. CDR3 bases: TGTGCCAGCAGTCGGACTAGCGGGGAGTACAATGAGCAGTTCTTC.

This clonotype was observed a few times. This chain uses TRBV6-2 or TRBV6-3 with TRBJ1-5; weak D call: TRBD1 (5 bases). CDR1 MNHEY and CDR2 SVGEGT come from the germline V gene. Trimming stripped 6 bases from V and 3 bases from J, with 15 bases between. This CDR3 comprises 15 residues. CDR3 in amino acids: CASRVRQPPNQPQHF. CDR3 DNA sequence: TGTGCCAGCAGAGTTAGACAGCCACCCAATCAGCCCCAGCATTTT.

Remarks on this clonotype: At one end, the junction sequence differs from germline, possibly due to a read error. CDR3 nucleotide sequence: TGCGCCGGCAGCCAAGATGGTCGGAGTGGGGTGACCCAGTACTTC. Translation gives CAGSQDGRSGVTQYF. The V and J genes are TRBV4-3 and TRBJ2-5; no reliable D call. Per germline, CDR1 LGHNA and CDR2 YSLEER. The CDR3 is 15 residues long.

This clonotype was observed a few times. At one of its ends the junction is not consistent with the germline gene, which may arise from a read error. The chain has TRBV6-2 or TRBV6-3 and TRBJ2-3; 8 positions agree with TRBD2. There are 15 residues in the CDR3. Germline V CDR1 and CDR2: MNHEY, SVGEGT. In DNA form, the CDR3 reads TGTGCCAGTAGTTACGGCGGGAGGCACACAGATACGCAGTATTTT. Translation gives CASSYGGRHTDTQYF.

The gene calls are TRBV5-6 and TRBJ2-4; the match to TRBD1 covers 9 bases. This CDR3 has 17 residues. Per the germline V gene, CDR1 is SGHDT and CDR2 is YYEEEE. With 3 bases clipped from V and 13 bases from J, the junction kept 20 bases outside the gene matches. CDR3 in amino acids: CASSSPHADRGYGKQYF. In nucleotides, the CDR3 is TGTGCCAGCAGCTCCCCCCACGCTGACAGGGGGTACGGTAAGCAGTACTTC.

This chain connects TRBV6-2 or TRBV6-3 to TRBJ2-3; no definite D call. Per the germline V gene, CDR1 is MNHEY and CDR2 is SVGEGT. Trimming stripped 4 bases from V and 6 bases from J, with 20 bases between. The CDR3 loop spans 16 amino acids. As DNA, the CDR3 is TGTGCCAGCAGTTCTCTGGGCCCTCCGATTTCGGATACGCAGTATTTT. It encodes CASSSLGPPISDTQYF.

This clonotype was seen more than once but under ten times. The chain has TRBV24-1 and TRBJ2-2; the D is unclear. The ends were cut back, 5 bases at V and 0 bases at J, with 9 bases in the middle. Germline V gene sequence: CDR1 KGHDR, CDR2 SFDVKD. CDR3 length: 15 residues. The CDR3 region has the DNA TGTGCCACCAGTGGGCAGGCCTCGAACACCGGGGAGCTGTTTTTT. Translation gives CATSGQASNTGELFF.

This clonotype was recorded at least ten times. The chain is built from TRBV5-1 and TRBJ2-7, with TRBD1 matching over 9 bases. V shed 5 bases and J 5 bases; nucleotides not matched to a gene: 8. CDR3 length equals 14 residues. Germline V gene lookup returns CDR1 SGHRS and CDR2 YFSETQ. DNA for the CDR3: TGCGCCAGCAGACCACAGGGGGCGCAGGACGAGCAGTACTTC. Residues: CASRPQGAQDEQYF.

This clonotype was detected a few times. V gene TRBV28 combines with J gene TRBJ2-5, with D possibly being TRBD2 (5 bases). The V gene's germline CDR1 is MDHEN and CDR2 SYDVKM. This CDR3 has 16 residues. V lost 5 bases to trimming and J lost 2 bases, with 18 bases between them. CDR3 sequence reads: CASSPRGLPGQETQYF. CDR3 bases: TGTGCCAGCAGTCCCCGAGGACTGCCGGGTCAAGAGACCCAGTACTTC.

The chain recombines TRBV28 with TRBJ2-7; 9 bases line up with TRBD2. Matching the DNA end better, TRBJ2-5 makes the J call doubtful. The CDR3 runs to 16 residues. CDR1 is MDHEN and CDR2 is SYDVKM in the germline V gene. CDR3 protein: CASSLGRAGGWETQYF. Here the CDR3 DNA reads TGTGCCAGCAGTTTGGGGCGCGCGGGAGGGTGGGAGACCCAGTACTTC.

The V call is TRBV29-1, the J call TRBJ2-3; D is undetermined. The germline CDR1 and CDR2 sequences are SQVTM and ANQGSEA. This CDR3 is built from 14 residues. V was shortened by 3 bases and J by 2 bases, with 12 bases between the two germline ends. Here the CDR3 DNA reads TGCAGCGTTGAGGGCAGCAAGTCCACAGATACGCAGTATTTT. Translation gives CSVEGSKSTDTQYF.

CDR3 amino acids: CASPRGGGRTDTQYF. The CDR3, as DNA: TGTGCCAGCCCCAGGGGAGGCGGGAGAACAGATACGCAGTATTTT. The J gene is TRBJ2-3, the V gene TRBV12-3 or TRBV12-4, with D tentatively TRBD2 (7 bases). With 8 bases removed from V and 3 bases from J, the gap between germline ends came to 18 bases. The CDR3 spans 15 residues.

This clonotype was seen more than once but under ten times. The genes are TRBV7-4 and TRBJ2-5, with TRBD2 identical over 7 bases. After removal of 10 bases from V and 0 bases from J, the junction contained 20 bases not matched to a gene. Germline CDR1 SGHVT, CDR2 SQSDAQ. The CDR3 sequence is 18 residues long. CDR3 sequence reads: CAIPLGGDPESYQETQYF. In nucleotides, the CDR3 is TGTGCCATCCCTCTGGGAGGGGACCCCGAGAGTTACCAAGAGACCCAGTACTTC. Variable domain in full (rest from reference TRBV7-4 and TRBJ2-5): GAGVSQSPRYKVAKRGRDVALRCDSISGHVTLYWYRQTLGQGSEVLTYSQSDAQRDKSGRPSGRFSAERPERSVSTLKIQRTEQGDSAVYLCAIPLGGDPESYQETQYFGPGTRLLVL.

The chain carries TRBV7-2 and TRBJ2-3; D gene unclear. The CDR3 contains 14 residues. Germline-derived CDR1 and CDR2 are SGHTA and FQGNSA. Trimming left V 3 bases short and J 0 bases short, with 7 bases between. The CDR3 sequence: CASSFQLSTDTQYF. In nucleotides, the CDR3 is TGTGCCAGCAGCTTCCAGCTCAGCACAGATACGCAGTATTTT.

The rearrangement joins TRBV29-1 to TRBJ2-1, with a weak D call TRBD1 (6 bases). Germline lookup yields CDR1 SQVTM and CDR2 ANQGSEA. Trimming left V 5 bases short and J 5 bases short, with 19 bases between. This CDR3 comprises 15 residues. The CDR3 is CSVKKRGQLNNEQFF. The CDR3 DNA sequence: TGCAGCGTTAAAAAACGCGGACAGCTTAACAATGAGCAGTTCTTC.

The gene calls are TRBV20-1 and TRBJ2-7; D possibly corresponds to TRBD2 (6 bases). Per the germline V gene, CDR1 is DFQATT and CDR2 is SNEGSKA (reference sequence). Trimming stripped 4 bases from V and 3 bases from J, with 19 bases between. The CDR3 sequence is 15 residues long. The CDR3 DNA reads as TGCAGTGCTACCGTGGGTAGCGGAAGTTACTACGAGCAGTACTTC. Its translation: CSATVGSGSYYEQYF.

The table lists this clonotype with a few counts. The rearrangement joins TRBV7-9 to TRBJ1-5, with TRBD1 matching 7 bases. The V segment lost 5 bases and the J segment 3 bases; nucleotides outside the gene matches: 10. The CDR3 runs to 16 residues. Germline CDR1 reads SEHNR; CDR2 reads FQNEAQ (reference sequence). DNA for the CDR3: TGTGCCAGCAGCCTCGCCGGGACAGCCTTCAATCAGCCCCAGCATTTT. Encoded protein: CASSLAGTAFNQPQHF.

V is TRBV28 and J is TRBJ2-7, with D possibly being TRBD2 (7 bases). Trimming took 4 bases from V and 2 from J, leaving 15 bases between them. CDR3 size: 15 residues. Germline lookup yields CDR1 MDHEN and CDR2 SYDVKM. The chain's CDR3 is CASSSPGGPTYEQYF. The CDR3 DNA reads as TGTGCCAGCAGTTCCCCGGGGGGCCCTACCTACGAGCAGTACTTC.

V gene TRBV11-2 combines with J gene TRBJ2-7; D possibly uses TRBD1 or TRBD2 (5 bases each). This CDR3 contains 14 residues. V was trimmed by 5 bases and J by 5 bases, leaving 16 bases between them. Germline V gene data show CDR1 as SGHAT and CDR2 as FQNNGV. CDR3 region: CASSLGPGTDEQYF. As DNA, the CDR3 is TGTGCCAGCAGCCTCGGGCCAGGGACCGACGAGCAGTACTTC.

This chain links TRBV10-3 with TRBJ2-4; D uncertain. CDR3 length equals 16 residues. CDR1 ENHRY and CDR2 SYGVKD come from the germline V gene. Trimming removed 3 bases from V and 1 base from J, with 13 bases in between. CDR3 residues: CAISESVGKAKNIQYF. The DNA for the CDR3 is TGTGCCATCAGTGAATCAGTGGGAAAGGCCAAAAACATTCAGTACTTC.

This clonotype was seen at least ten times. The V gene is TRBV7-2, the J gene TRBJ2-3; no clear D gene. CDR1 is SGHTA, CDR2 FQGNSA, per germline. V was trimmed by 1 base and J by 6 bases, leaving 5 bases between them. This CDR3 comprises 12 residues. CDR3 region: CASSLDSDTQYF. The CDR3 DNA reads TGTGCCAGCAGCTTAGACAGCGATACGCAGTATTTT.

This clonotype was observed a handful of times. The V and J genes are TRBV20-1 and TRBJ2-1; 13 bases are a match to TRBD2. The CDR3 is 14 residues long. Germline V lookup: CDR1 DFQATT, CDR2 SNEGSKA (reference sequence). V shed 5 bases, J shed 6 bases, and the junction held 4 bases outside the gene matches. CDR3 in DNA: TGCAGTGCTTCTCGACTAGCGGGAGGCAATGAGCAGTTCTTC. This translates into CSASRLAGGNEQFF.

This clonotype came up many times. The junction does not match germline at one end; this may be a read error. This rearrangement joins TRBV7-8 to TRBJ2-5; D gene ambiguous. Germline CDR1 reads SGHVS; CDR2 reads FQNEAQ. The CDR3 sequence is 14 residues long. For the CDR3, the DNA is TGTGCCAGCAGCTTAGCCGAGAACCAGGAGACCCAGTACTTC. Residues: CASSLAENQETQYF.

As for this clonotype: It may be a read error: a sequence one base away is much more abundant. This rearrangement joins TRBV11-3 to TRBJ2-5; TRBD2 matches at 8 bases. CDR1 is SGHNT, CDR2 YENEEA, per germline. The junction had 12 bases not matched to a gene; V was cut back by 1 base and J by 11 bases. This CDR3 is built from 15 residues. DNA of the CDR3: TGTGCCAGCAGCTTAGGGGCGGGAGGAACGGATGAGCAGTACTTC. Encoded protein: CASSLGAGGTDEQYF.

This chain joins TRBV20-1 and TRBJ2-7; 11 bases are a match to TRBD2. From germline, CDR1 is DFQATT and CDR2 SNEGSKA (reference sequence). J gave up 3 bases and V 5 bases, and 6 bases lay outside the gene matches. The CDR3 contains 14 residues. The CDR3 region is CSAWGLAEGYEQYF. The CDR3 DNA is TGCAGTGCTTGGGGACTAGCGGAGGGCTACGAGCAGTACTTC.

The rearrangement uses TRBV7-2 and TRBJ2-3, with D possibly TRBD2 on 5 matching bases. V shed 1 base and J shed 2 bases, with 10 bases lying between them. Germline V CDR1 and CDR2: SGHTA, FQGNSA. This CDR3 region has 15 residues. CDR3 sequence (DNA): TGTGCCAGCAGCTTAGGTCCGGGGTTCACAGATACGCAGTATTTT. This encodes CASSLGPGFTDTQYF.

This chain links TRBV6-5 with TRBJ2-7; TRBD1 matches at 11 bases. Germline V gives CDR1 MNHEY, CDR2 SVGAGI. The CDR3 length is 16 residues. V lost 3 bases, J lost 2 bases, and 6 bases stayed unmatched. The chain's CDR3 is CASSYLGQGGTYEQYF. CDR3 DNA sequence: TGTGCCAGCAGTTATCTGGGACAGGGGGGGACCTACGAGCAGTACTTC.

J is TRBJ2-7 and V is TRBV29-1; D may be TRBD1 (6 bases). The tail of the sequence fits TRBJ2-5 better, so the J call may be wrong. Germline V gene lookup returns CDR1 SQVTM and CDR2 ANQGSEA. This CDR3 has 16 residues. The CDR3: CSIVPLNDRRRETQYF. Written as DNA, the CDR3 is TGCAGCATTGTGCCCTTAAACGACAGGAGGAGAGAGACCCAGTACTTC.

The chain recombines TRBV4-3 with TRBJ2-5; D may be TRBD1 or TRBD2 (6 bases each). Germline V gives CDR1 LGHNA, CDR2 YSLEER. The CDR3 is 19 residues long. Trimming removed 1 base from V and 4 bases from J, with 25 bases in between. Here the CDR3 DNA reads TGCGCCAGCAGCCAAGGGGGTTTCTCCCAGACAGGAGGGCCAGAGACCCAGTACTTC. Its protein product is CASSQGGFSQTGGPETQYF.

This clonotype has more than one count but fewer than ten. For the CDR3, the DNA is TGTGCCAGCAGCAATACTGGGACCAAAGAGACCCAGTACTTC. Protein: CASSNTGTKETQYF. The J gene is TRBJ2-5, the V gene TRBV12-3 or TRBV12-4; possibly TRBD1 or TRBD2 for D (5 bases each). The CDR3 is 14 amino acids. V was trimmed by 6 bases and J by 3 bases, leaving 14 bases between them.